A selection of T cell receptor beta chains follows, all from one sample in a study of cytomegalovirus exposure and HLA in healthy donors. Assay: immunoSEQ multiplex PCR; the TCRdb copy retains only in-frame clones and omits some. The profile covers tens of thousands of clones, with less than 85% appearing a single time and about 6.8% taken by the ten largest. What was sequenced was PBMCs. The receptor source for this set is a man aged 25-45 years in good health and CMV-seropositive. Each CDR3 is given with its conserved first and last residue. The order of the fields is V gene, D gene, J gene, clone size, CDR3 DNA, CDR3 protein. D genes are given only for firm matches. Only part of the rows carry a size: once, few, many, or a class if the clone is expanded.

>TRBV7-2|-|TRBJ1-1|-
TGTGCCAGCCGGAGACAGTGCGGAGCTTTCTTT
CASRRQCGAFF
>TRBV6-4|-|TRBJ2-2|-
TGTGCCAGCAGTGTCGGGAACACCGGGGAGCTGTTTTTT
CASSVGNTGELFF
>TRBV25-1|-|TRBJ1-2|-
TGTGCCAGCAGTGAATACTCGGGCAGGGGTGGCTATGGCTACACCTTC
CASSEYSGRGGYGYTF
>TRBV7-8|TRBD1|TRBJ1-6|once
TGTGCCAGCAGCTCGAAGGGACAGGGACTGAATTCACCCCTCCACTTT
CASSSKGQGLNSPLHF
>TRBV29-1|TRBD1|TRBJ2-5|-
TGCAGCGTTGACCTTAGACAGGGGAACCAAGAGACCCAGTACTTC
CSVDLRQGNQETQYF
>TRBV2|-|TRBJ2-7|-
TGTGCCAGCCAGATGGACGGGACCTACGAGCAGTACTTC
CASQMDGTYEQYF
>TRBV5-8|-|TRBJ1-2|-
TGTGCCAGCAGCTTCTACGCCTCATCGGGCTACACCTTC
CASSFYASSGYTF
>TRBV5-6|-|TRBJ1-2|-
TGTGCCAGCAGCTTGGGACTCCGTGGCTACACCTTC
CASSLGLRGYTF
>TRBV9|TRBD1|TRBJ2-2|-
TGTGCCAGCAGTAATCCGGGACAGGGGAACACCGGGGAGCTGTTTTTT
CASSNPGQGNTGELFF
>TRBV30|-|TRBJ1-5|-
TGTGCCTGGAGTGAAGGGGCATTTTCAGGCCAGCCCCAGCATTTT
CAWSEGAFSGQPQHF
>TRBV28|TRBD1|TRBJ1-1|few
TGTGCCAGCAGTACCCCAGCACAGGGGACCGCTTTCTTT
CASSTPAQGTAFF
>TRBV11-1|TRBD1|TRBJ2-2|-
TGTGCCAGCAGCTTCCCCGGGACAGGGACCTCCGGGGAGCTGTTTTTT
CASSFPGTGTSGELFF
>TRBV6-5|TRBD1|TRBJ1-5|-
TGTGCCAGCAGGCGACAGGGGGGTATTCAGCCCCAGCATTTT
CASRRQGGIQPQHF
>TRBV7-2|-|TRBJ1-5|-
TGTGCCAGCAGCTCAGCGACAGGTCGCAGTCAGCCCCAGCATTTT
CASSSATGRSQPQHF
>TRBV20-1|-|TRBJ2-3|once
TGCAGTGCTTCTTACACAGATACGCAGTATTTT
CSASYTDTQYF
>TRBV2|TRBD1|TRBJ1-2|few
TGTGCCAGCAACCTACAGGGGCCAGCCTATGGCTACACCTTC
CASNLQGPAYGYTF
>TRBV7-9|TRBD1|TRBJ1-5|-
TGTGCCAGCAGCTTAGGGGACCAGGGGGCCGGTCAGCCCCAGCATTTT
CASSLGDQGAGQPQHF
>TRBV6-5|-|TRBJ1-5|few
TGTGCCAGCAGTTACTCCAGTGATCAGCCCCAGCATTTT
CASSYSSDQPQHF
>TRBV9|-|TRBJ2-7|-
TGTGCCAGCAGCGCAGTCCTGGGTTCGGGGGAGCAGTACTTC
CASSAVLGSGEQYF
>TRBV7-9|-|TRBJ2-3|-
TGTGCCAGCAGCTTTATCGATACGCAGTATTTT
CASSFIDTQYF
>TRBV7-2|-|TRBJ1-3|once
TGTGCCAGCAGCTCTGCATCCTACTCTGGAAACACCATATATTTT
CASSSASYSGNTIYF
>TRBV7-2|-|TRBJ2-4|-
TGTGCCAGCAGCTTGGCAGGGTCCATTCAGTACTTC
CASSLAGSIQYF
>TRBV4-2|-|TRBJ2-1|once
TGTGCCAGCAGCCAAGATGGGGCTCTGGGGTACAATGAGCAGTTCTTC
CASSQDGALGYNEQFF
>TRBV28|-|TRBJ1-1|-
TGTGCCAGCAGTTTATTAGAACAGTCGGTCTTATTT
CASSLLEQSVLF
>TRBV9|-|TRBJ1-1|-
TGTGCCAGCAGCGTAGACAGGAACACTGAAGCTTTCTTT
CASSVDRNTEAFF
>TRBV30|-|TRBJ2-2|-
TGTGCCTGGAGCGATCGACAGGGGAGGGCCGGGGAGCTGTTTTTT
CAWSDRQGRAGELFF
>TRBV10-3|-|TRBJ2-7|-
TGTGCCATCAGTCCGAACAGGGCGGCGTACGAGCAGTACTTC
CAISPNRAAYEQYF
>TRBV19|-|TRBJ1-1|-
TGTGCCAGTAGTATAGATAAATCCGCGGGCACTGAAGCTTTCTTT
CASSIDKSAGTEAFF